This TCR beta chain comes out of a study of blood T cells in healthy people across ages. This clonotype was seen only a few times. The antigen is not known. Using a J-beta primer mix together with a sample-barcoded 5' primer, a second PCR was run for about 6 to 12 cycles. TCRdb called the 5' RACE reads again in MiXCR, with one record for every CDR3 protein. This sample carries around 1,900,000 distinct CDR3 sequences, around 42% of them seen once, and the ten largest clones take about 23%. Whole-study findings and limits: Correlation between TCR beta diversity and naive T cell percentage was strong. PBMC samples, being unsorted, prevented any conclusive comparison of naive and antigen-experienced cells.

V was cut by 3 bases and J by 3 bases, with 8 bases left in between. Germline CDR1 SQVTM, CDR2 ANQGSEA. The CDR3 extends over 12 amino acids. This sequence originates from a human donor in good health. The gene calls are TRBV29-1 and TRBJ1-1; D is perhaps TRBD1 (5 bases). Source material: blood. The CDR3 nucleotides are TGCAGCGTTGAGGAGGGACACACTGAAGCTTTCTTT. It encodes CSVEEGHTEAFF. The complete variable domain, with remaining parts taken from reference TRBV29-1 and TRBJ1-1, reads SAVISQKPSRDICQRGTSLTIQCQVDSQVTMMFWYRQQPGQSLTLIATANQGSEATYESGFVIDKFPISRPNLTFSTLTVSNMSPEDSSIYLCSVEEGHTEAFFGQGTRLTVV.